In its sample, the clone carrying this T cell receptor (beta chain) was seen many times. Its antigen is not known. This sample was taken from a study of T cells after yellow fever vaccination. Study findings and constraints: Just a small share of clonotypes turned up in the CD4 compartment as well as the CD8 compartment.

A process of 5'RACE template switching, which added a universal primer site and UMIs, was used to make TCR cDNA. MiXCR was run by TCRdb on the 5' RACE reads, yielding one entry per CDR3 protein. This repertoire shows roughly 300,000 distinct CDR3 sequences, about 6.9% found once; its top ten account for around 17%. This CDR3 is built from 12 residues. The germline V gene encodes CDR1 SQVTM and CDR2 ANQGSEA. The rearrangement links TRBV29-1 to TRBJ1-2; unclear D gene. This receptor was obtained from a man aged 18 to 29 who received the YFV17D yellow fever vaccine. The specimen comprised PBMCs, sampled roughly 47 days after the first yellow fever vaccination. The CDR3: CSAAPGPYGYTF. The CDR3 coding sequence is TGCAGTGCCGCTCCCGGTCCATATGGCTACACCTTC.